The following is a TCR beta chain sequence with its context. Researchers sorted participants into cohorts using their self-reported clinical history. The data were produced by immunoSEQ multiplex PCR, yet TCRdb's version contains in-frame clones alone and is incomplete. Of 110,000 to 150,000 clones listed, approximately 80% are singletons. The CDR3 runs to 14 residues. V lost 0 bases and J 5 bases, leaving 11 bases between the germline ends. Germline CDR1 GTSNPN, CDR2 SVGIG (reference sequence). These data come from a study of blood T cell repertoires in COVID-19. Sequenced: PBMCs or T cells enriched from blood (not recorded which). This TCR came from a woman between 18 and 30 years old who had been exposed to COVID-19. J is TRBJ1-5 and V is TRBV30; possibly TRBD1 for D (5 bases). In DNA form, the CDR3 reads TGTGCCTGGAGTGTAATTGGGGGGGATCAGCCCCAGCATTTT. Translated: CAWSVIGGDQPQHF.